Below, 21 T cell receptor beta chains from the same sample are listed, as sequenced in a study of regulatory T cells in long-lasting Graves disease. Regarding time point: persistent/refractory GD, antithyroid drugs over 5 years with positive TRAb. From RNA extracted from PBMCs, the TCR library was made. Assembly of TCR beta libraries relied on iRepertoire HTBI primers together with Arm-PCR of CDR3 regions. TCRdb re-called the multiplex PCR reads with MiXCR, one entry per CDR3 protein. The sample lists around 450,000 distinct CDR3 sequences; about 22% were seen once. This specimen consisted of peripheral blood mononuclear cells (PBMCs), obtained when the disease was refractory, from a patient treated with antithyroid drugs. These receptors originate from a female donor with Graves disease.

In this sample, this clonotype turned up many times. CDR3: CASSQLSSGAPLHF. DNA of the CDR3: TGTGCCAGCAGCCAACTATCCTCCGGGGCACCCCTCCACTTT. The chain uses TRBV3-1 and TRBJ1-6; the D is unclear. Germline CDR1 is LGHDT and CDR2 is YNNKEL (reference sequence). V was pared by 2 bases and J by 11 bases, with 13 bases between. This CDR3 is 14 amino acids long.

The chain couples TRBV19 to TRBJ1-1, with D possibly matching TRBD1 (5 bases). Germline V gene data show CDR1 as LNHDA and CDR2 as SQIVND (reference sequence). The CDR3 totals 14 residues. V was trimmed by 5 bases and J by 3 bases, leaving 13 bases between them. CDR3 sequence: CASSLTVGYTEAFF. For the CDR3, the DNA is TGTGCCAGTAGTTTGACAGTGGGGTACACTGAAGCTTTCTTT.

The genes are TRBV9 and TRBJ2-3; D might be TRBD2 (5 bases). The V end was cut by 4 bases, the J end by 5 bases, with 17 bases between. The CDR3 sequence is 15 residues long. Germline CDR1 SGDLS, CDR2 YYNGEE. This chain's CDR3 is CASSPSGPHGDTQYF. CDR3 in DNA: TGTGCCAGCAGCCCCAGCGGTCCCCATGGAGATACGCAGTATTTT.

The V gene is TRBV6-5, the J gene TRBJ1-1; TRBD1 matches at 7 bases. CDR1 and CDR2 (germline): MNHEY, SVGAGI. This CDR3 spans 18 amino acids. Unmatched junction bases numbered 11, after V lost 1 base and J lost 0 bases. The CDR3 is CASSYFASRGAMNTEAFF. The CDR3 DNA sequence: TGTGCCAGCAGTTACTTCGCGTCCAGGGGGGCCATGAACACTGAAGCTTTCTTT.

This clonotype has only one observation. This chain uses TRBV19 with TRBJ2-6, with D unresolved. The V end lost 2 bases, the J end lost 1 base, and 9 bases lay between the germline ends. From germline, CDR1 is LNHDA and CDR2 SQIVND (reference sequence). This CDR3 spans 16 amino acids. CDR3 bases: TGTGCCAGTAGTATAATTGTGGCATCTGGGGCCAACGTCCTGACTTTC. Amino acid sequence: CASSIIVASGANVLTF.

This clonotype has ten or more counts. The V gene is TRBV7-8, the J gene TRBJ1-5; D may be TRBD1 (6 bases). CDR1 SGHVS and CDR2 FQNEAQ come from the germline V gene. The length of the CDR3 is 17 residues. The V end was cut by 5 bases, the J end by 6 bases, with 23 bases between. The CDR3 is CASSRALGGGVGQPQHF. As DNA, the CDR3 is TGTGCCAGCAGCCGGGCCCTAGGCGGGGGCGTGGGTCAGCCCCAGCATTTT.

This chain links TRBV4-1 with TRBJ2-5; D possibly corresponds to TRBD2 (5 bases). CDR3 length equals 15 residues. The V end was cut by 1 base, the J end by 1 base, with 10 bases between. Germline CDR1 reads MGHRA; CDR2 reads YSYEKL. The CDR3 sequence: CASSQVRVSQETQYF. The CDR3 nucleotides read TGCGCCAGCAGCCAAGTGCGGGTTTCCCAAGAGACCCAGTACTTC.

This clonotype was seen at least ten times. This rearrangement joins TRBV11-1 to TRBJ1-1; 7 positions match TRBD1. Germline V gene data show CDR1 as SGHAT and CDR2 as FQDESV (reference sequence). This CDR3 comprises 14 residues. V was clipped by 6 bases and J by 0 bases; unmatched bases: 4. This CDR3 reads CASSVTGLNTEAFF. The CDR3 coding sequence is TGTGCCAGCAGTGTGACAGGGCTGAACACTGAAGCTTTCTTT.

The chain carries TRBV12-3 or TRBV12-4 and TRBJ1-4; TRBD1 agrees at 9 bases. Germline trimming cut 1 base from V and 5 bases from J; bases unmatched to any gene: 2. The CDR3 is made up of 15 amino acids. This chain's CDR3 is CASSLVGQGNEKLFF. The CDR3 DNA is TGTGCCAGCAGTTTAGTGGGACAGGGAAATGAAAAACTGTTTTTT.

This chain uses TRBV15 with TRBJ1-2; unclear D gene. Germline V gene data show CDR1 as LNHNV and CDR2 as YYDKDF (reference sequence). V was shortened by 0 bases and J by 0 bases, with 14 bases between the two germline ends. The CDR3 has 17 amino acids. The CDR3 here is CATSRDFGVEANYGYTF. The CDR3 coding sequence is TGTGCCACCAGCAGAGATTTCGGGGTGGAGGCTAACTATGGCTACACCTTC.

V is TRBV5-8 and J is TRBJ2-7, with a weak D call TRBD2 (6 bases). The V end lost 3 bases, the J end lost 0 bases, and 16 bases lay between the germline ends. Germline V gene sequence: CDR1 SGHTS, CDR2 YDEGEE. The CDR3 contains 16 residues. CDR3 region: CASSYITGTGSYEQYF. The CDR3 DNA reads as TGTGCCAGCAGCTACATCACCGGGACTGGCTCCTACGAGCAGTACTTC.

This chain links TRBV2 with TRBJ1-6; no clear D. CDR3 size: 14 residues. Trimming took 5 bases from V and 8 from J, leaving 13 bases between them. From germline, CDR1 is SNHLY and CDR2 FYNNEI. CDR3 in amino acids: CASSQHPVDSPLHF. CDR3 DNA: TGTGCCAGCAGTCAACACCCGGTGGATTCACCCCTCCACTTT.

The chain uses TRBV3-1 and TRBJ1-1, with 9 bases matching TRBD1. V shed 2 bases, J shed 5 bases, and the junction held 3 bases outside the gene matches. The CDR3 length is 14 residues. From germline, CDR1 is LGHDT and CDR2 YNNKEL (reference sequence). The CDR3 spells CASSQPGQGTEAFF. Written as DNA, the CDR3 is TGTGCCAGCAGCCAACCGGGACAGGGAACTGAAGCTTTCTTT.

The table lists this clonotype with a few counts. The V gene is TRBV28, the J gene TRBJ2-3; 12 bases line up with TRBD2. Trimming took 4 bases from V and 7 from J; bases not matched to a gene: 12. The CDR3 is made up of 17 amino acids. Germline V gives CDR1 MDHEN, CDR2 SYDVKM. For the CDR3, the DNA is TGTGCCAGCAGTTCCCCCGTGAAGCTAGCGGGGGGGTATACGCAGTATTTT. Its protein is CASSSPVKLAGGYTQYF.

The sample holds a few counts of this clonotype. The chain employs TRBV15 and TRBJ2-2, with D tentatively TRBD1 (5 bases). The V gene's germline CDR1 is LNHNV and CDR2 YYDKDF (reference sequence). There are 15 residues in the CDR3. V lost 8 bases and J lost 1, with 14 bases in between. This CDR3 reads CATARAGMNTGELFF. The CDR3 DNA sequence: TGTGCCACCGCACGGGCAGGGATGAACACCGGGGAGCTGTTTTTT.

The V call is TRBV12-3 or TRBV12-4, the J call TRBJ1-3; 7 nucleotides agree with TRBD1. The CDR3 runs to 14 residues. The V and J ends lost 4 bases and 2 bases, in that order; junction bases with no gene match: 2. The CDR3 DNA sequence: TGTGCCAGCAGTTACGGACAGGCTGGAAACACCATATATTTT. This codes for CASSYGQAGNTIYF.

This chain connects TRBV4-1 to TRBJ2-5; D remains unclear. The CDR3 has 13 amino acids. V lost 1 base and J 3 bases, leaving 6 bases between the germline ends. Germline CDR1 MGHRA, CDR2 YSYEKL. The CDR3 DNA reads TGCGCCAGCAGCCAAGCCCACGAAGAGACCCAGTACTTC. Its protein product is CASSQAHEETQYF.

V is TRBV5-1 and J is TRBJ2-2; no definite D call. V was shortened by 3 bases and J by 2 bases, with 11 bases between the two germline ends. The CDR3 loop spans 15 amino acids. The germline CDR1 and CDR2 sequences are SGHRS and YFSETQ. CDR3 nucleotide sequence: TGCGCCAGCAGCTCCCGGGCCGGCAACACCGGGGAGCTGTTTTTT. It codes for CASSSRAGNTGELFF.

Concerning this clonotype: It may be a read error: a sequence one base away is much more abundant. This chain connects TRBV18 to TRBJ1-2; 10 bases are a match to TRBD1. J gave up 8 bases and V 5 bases, and 2 bases lay outside the gene matches. Germline V gene sequence: CDR1 KGHSH, CDR2 LQKENI. This CDR3 is built from 12 residues. DNA for the CDR3: TGTGCCAGCTCAAAGACAGGGGGCGGCTACACCTTC. This codes for CASSKTGGGYTF.

The chain carries TRBV20-1 and TRBJ1-6, with D possibly being TRBD1 (6 bases). V was pared by 5 bases and J by 0 bases, with 11 bases between. This CDR3 comprises 15 residues. Germline CDR1 reads DFQATT; CDR2 reads SNEGSKA (reference sequence). In DNA form, the CDR3 reads TGCAGTGCTCTACTCAGGGGCTCCTATAATTCACCCCTCCACTTT. It is translated as CSALLRGSYNSPLHF.

This clonotype was found many times. The chain carries TRBV12-3 or TRBV12-4 and TRBJ1-5; 9 bases map to TRBD1. This CDR3 contains 16 residues. The trim removed 6 bases at V and 0 bases at J, leaving 6 bases unmatched. CDR3 sequence reads: CASSLQGAHSNQPQHF. The CDR3 nucleotides read TGTGCCAGCAGCCTACAGGGGGCCCATAGCAATCAGCCCCAGCATTTT.